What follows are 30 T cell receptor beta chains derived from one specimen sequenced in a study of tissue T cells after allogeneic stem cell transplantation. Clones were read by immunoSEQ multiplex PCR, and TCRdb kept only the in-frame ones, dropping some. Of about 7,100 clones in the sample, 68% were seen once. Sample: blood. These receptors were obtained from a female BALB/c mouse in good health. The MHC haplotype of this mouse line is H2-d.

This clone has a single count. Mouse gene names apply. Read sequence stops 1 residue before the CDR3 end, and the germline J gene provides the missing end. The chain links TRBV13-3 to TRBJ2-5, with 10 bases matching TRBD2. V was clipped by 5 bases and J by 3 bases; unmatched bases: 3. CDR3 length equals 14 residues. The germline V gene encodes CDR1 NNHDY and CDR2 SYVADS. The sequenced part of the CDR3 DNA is TGTGCCAGCAGAACTGGGGGGGGTCAAGACACCCAGTAC. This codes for CASRTGGGQDTQY. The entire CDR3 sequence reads CASRTGGGQDTQYF. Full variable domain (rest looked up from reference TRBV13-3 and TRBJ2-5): EAAVTQSPRSKVAVTGGKVTLSCHQTNNHDYMYWYRQDTGHGLRLIHYSYVADSTEKGDIPDGYKASRPSQENFSLILELASLSQTAVYFCASRTGGGQDTQYFGPGTRLLVL.

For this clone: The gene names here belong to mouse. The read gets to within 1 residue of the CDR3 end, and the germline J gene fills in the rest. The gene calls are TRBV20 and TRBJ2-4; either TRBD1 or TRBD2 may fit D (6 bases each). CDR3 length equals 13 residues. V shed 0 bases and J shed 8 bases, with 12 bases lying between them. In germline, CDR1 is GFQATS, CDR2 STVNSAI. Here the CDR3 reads CGARDPGGGTLYF. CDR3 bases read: TGTGGTGCTAGGGATCCCGGGGGCGGCACCTTGTAC. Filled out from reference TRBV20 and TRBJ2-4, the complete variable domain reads GALVYQYPRRTICKSGTSMRMECQAVGFQATSVAWYRQSPQKTFELIALSTVNSAIKYEQNFTQEKFPISHPNLSFSSMTVLNAYLEDRGLYLCGARDPGGGTLYFGAGTRLSVL.

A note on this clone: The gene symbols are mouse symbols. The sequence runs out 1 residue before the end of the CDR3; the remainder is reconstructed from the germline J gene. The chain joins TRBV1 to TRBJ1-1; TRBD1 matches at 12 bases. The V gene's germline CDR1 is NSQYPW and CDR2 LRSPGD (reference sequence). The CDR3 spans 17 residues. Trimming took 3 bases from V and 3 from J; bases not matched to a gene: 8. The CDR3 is CTCSAPGQGALDTEVFF. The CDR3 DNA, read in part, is TGCACCTGCAGTGCGCCGGGACAGGGGGCGTTGGACACAGAAGTCTTC.

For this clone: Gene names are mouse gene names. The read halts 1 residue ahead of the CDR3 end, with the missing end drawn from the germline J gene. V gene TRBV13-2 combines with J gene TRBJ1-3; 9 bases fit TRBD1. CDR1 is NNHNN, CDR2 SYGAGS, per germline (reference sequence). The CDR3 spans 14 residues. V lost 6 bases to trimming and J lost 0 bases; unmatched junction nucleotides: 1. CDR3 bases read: TGTGCCAGCGAGGACAGGGGTTCTGGAAATACGCTCTAT. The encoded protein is CASEDRGSGNTLY. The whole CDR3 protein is CASEDRGSGNTLYF.

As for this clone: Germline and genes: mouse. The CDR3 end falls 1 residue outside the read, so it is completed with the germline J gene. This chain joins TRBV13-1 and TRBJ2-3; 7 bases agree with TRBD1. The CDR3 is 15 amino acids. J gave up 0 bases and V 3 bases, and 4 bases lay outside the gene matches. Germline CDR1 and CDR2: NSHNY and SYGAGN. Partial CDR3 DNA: TGTGCCAGCAGTGCCCACAGGGGTAGTGCAGAAACGCTGTAT. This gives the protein CASSAHRGSAETLY. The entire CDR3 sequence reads CASSAHRGSAETLYF.

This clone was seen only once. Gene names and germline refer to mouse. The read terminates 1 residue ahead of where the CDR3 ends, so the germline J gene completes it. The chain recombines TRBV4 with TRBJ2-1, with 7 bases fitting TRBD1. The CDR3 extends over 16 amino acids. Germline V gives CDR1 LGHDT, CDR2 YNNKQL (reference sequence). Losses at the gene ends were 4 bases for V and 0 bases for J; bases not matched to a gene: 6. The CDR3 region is CASSSSGTDNYAEQFF. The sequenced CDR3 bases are TGTGCCAGCAGCTCCTCCGGGACAGATAACTATGCTGAGCAGTTC.

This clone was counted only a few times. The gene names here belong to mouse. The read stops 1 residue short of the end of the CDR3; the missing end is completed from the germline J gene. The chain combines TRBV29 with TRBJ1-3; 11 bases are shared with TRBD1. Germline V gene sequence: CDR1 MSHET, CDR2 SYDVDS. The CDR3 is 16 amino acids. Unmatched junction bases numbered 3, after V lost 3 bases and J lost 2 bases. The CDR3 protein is CASSFRGQGAGNTLYF. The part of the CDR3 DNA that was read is TGTGCTAGCAGTTTCCGGGGACAGGGGGCTGGAAATACGCTCTAT.

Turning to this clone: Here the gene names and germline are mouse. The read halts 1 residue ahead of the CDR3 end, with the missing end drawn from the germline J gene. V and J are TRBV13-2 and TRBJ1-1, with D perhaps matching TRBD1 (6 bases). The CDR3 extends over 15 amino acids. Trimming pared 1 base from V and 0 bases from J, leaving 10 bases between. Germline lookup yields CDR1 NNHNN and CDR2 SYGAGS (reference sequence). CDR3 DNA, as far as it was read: TGTGCCAGCGGTGATACCGGGACACCAAACACAGAAGTCTTC. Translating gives CASGDTGTPNTEVF. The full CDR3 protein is CASGDTGTPNTEVFF.

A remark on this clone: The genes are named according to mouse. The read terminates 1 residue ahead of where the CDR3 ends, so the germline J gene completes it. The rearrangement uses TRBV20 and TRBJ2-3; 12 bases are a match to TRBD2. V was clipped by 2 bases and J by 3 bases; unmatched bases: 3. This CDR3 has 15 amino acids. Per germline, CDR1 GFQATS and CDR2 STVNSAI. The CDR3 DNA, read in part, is TGTGGTGCTAGGACGGGACTGGGGGGCGCAGAAACGCTGTAT. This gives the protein CGARTGLGGAETLY. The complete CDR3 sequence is CGARTGLGGAETLYF.

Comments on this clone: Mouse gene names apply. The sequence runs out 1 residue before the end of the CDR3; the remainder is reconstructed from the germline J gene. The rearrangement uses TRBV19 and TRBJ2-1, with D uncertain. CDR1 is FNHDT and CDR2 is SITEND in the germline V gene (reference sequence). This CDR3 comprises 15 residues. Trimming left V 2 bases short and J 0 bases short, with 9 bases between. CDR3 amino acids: CASSIEKYNYAEQFF. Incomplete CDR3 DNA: TGTGCCAGCAGTATTGAAAAGTATAACTATGCTGAGCAGTTC.

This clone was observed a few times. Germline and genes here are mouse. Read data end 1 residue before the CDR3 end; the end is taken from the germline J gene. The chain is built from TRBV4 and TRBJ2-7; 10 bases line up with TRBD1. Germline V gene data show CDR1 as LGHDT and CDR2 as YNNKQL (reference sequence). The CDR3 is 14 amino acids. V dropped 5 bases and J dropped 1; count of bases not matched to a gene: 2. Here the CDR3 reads CASSPGQGSYEQYF. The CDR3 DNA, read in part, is TGTGCCAGCAGCCCGGGACAGGGGTCCTATGAACAGTAC.

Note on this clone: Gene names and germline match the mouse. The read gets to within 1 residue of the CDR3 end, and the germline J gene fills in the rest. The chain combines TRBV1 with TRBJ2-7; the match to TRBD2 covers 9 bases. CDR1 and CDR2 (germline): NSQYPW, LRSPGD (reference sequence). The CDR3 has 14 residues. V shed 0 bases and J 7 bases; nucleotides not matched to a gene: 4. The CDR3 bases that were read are TGCACCTGCAGTGCAGATGGGGGGGCGCGGGAACAGTAC. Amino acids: CTCSADGGAREQY. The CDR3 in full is CTCSADGGAREQYF.

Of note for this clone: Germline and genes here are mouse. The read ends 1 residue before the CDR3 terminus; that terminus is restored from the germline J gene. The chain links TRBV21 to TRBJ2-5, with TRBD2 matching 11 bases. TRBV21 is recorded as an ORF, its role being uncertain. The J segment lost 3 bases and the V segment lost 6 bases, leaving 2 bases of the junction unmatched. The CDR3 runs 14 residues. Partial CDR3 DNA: TGTGCTAGCAGCCGGGACTGGGGGCAAGACACCCAGTAC. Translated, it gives CASSRDWGQDTQY. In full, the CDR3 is CASSRDWGQDTQYF.

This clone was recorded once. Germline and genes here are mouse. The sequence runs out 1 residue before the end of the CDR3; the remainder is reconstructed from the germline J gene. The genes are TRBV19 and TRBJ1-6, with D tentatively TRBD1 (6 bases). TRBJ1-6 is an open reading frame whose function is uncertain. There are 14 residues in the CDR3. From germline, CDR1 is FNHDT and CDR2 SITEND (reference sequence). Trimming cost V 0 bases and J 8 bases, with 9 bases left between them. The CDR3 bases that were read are TGTGCCAGCAGTATAGGGGACAATTATTCGCCCCTCTAC. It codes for CASSIGDNYSPLY. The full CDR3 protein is CASSIGDNYSPLYF.

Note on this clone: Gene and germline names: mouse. The CDR3 region is CGVGQSNERLFF. The sequenced part of the CDR3 DNA is TGTGGTGTAGGACAGTCCAACGAAAGATTATTT. The chain is built from TRBV20 and TRBJ1-4, with D possibly being TRBD1 (6 bases). The CDR3 goes on 1 residue after the read ends, and that part is filled in from the germline J gene. The germline gives CDR1 GFQATS, CDR2 STVNSAI. The V and J ends lost 7 bases and 2 bases respectively, with 8 bases between them. The CDR3 has 12 residues.

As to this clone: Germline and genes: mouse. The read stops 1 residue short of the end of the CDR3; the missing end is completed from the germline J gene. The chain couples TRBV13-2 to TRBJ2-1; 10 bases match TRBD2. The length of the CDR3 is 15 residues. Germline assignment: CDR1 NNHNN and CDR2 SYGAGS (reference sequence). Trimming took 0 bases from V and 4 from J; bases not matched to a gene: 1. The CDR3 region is CASGDALGGYAEQFF. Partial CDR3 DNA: TGTGCCAGCGGTGATGCACTGGGGGGGTATGCTGAGCAGTTC.

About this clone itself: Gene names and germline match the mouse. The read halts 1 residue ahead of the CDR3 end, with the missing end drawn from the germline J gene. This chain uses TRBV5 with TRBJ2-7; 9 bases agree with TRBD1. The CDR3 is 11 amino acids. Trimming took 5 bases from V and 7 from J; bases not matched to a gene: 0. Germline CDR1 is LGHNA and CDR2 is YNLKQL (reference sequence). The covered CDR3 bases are TGTGCCAGCAGCACAGGGGGCGAACAGTAC. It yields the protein CASSTGGEQY. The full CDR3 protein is CASSTGGEQYF.

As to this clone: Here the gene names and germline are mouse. The CDR3 protein is CGARGGAYAEQFF. The sequenced CDR3 bases are TGTGGTGCTAGGGGGGGGGCCTATGCTGAGCAGTTC. The chain couples TRBV20 to TRBJ2-1; a weak D match, TRBD2 (7 bases). The read gets to within 1 residue of the CDR3 end, and the germline J gene fills in the rest. Germline CDR1 and CDR2: GFQATS and STVNSAI. Trimming left V 1 base short and J 3 bases short, with 7 bases between. The CDR3 runs 13 residues.

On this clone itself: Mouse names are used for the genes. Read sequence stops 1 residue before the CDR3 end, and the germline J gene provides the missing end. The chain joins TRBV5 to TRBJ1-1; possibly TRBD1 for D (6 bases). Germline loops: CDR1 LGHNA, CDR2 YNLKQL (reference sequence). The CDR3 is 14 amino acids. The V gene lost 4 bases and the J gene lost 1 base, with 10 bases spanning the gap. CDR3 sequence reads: CASSPGQLNTEVFF. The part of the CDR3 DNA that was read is TGTGCCAGCAGCCCAGGACAGTTAAACACAGAAGTCTTC.

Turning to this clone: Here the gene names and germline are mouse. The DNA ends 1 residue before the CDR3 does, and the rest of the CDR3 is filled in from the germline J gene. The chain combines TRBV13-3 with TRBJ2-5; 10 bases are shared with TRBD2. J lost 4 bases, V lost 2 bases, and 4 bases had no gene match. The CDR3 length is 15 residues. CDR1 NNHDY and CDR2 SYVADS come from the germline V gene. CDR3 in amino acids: CASSDWGGAKDTQYF. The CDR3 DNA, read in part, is TGTGCCAGCAGTGACTGGGGGGGCGCGAAAGACACCCAGTAC. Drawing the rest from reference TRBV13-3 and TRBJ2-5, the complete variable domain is EAAVTQSPRSKVAVTGGKVTLSCHQTNNHDYMYWYRQDTGHGLRLIHYSYVADSTEKGDIPDGYKASRPSQENFSLILELASLSQTAVYFCASSDWGGAKDTQYFGPGTRLLVL.

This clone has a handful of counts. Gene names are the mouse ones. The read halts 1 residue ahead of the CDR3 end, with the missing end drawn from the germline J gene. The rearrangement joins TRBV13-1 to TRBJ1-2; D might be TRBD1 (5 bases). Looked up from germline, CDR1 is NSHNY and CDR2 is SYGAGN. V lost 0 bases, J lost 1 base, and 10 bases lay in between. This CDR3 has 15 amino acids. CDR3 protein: CASSDAWTRNSDYTF. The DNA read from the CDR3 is TGTGCCAGCAGTGATGCGTGGACAAGAAACTCCGACTACACC.

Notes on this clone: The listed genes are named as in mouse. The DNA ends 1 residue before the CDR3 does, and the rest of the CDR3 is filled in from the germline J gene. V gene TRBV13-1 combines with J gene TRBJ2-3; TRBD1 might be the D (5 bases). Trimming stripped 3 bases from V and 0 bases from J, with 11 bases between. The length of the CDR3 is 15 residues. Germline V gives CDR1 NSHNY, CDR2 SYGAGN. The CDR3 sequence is CASSGSTASAETLYF. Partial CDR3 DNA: TGTGCCAGCAGTGGGTCGACAGCTAGTGCAGAAACGCTGTAT.

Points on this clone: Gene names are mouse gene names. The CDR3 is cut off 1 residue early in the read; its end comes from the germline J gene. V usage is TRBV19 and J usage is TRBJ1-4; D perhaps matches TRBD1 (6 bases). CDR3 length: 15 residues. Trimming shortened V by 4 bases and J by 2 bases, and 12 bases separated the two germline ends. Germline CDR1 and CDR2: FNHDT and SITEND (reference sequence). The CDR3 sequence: CASSRDTPSNERLFF. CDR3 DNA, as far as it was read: TGTGCCAGCAGTCGGGACACCCCATCCAACGAAAGATTATTT.

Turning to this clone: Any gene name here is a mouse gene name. The CDR3 here is CASSQDRERGGYEQYF. The CDR3 bases that were read are TGTGCCAGCAGCCAAGATCGGGAAAGGGGTGGCTATGAACAGTAC. The chain combines TRBV2 with TRBJ2-7; weak D call: TRBD1 (5 bases). The read ends 1 residue shy of where the CDR3 ends; the end is completed using the germline J gene. The V end was cut by 0 bases, the J end by 3 bases, with 15 bases between. CDR3 length: 16 residues. Germline V gives CDR1 LGHNA, CDR2 YSYQKL.

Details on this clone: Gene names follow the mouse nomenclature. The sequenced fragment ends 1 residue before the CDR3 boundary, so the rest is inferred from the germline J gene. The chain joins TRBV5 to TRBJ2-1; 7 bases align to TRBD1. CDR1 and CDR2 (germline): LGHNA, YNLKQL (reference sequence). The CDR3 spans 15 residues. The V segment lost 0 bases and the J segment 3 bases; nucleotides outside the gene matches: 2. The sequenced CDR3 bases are TGTGCCAGCAGCCAAGAGGGACAGATCTATGCTGAGCAGTTC. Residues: CASSQEGQIYAEQF. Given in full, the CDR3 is CASSQEGQIYAEQFF.

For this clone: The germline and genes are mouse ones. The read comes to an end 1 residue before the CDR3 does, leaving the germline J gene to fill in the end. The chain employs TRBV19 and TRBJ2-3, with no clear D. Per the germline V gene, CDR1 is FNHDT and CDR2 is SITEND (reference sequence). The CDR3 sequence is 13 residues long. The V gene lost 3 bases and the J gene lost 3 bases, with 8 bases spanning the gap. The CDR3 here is CASSTPYAETLYF. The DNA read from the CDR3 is TGTGCCAGCAGTACCCCTTACGCAGAAACGCTGTAT.

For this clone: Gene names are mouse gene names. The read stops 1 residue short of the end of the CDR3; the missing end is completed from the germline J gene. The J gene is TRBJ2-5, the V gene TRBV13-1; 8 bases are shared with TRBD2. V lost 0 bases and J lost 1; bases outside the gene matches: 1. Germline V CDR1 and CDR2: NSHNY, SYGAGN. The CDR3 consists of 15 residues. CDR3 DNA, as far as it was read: TGTGCCAGCAGTGATGTCTGGGGGGACCAAGACACCCAGTAC. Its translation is CASSDVWGDQDTQY. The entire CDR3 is CASSDVWGDQDTQYF.

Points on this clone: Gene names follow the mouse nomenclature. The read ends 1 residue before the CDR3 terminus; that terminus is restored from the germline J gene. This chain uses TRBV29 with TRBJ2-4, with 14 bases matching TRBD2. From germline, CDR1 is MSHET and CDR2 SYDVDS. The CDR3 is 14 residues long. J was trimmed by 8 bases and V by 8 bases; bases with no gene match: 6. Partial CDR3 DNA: TGTGCTAGCTGGGACTGGGGGGGCAGCGGCACCTTGTAC. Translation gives CASWDWGGSGTLY. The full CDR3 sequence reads CASWDWGGSGTLYF. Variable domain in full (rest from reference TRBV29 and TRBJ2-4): DMKVTQMPRYLIKRMGENVLLECGQDMSHETMYWYRQDPGLGLQLIYISYDVDSNSEGDIPKGYRVSRKKREHFSLILDSAKTNQTSVYFCASWDWGGSGTLYFGAGTRLSVL.

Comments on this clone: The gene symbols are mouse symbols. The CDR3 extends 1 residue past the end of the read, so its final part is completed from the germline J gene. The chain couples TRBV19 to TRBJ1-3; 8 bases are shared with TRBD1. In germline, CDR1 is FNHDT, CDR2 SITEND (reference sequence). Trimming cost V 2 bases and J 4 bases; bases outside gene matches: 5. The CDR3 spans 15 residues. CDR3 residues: CASSIGQGRGNTLYF. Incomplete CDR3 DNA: TGTGCCAGCAGTATCGGACAGGGAAGGGGAAATACGCTCTAT.

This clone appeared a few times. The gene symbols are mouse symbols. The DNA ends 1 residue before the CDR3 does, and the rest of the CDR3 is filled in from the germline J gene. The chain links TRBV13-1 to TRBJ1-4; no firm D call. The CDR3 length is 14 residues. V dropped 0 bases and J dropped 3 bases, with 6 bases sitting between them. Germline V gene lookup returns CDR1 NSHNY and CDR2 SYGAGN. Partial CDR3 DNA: TGTGCCAGCAGTGATGCGACAACCAACGAAAGATTATTT. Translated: CASSDATTNERLF. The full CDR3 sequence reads CASSDATTNERLFF.